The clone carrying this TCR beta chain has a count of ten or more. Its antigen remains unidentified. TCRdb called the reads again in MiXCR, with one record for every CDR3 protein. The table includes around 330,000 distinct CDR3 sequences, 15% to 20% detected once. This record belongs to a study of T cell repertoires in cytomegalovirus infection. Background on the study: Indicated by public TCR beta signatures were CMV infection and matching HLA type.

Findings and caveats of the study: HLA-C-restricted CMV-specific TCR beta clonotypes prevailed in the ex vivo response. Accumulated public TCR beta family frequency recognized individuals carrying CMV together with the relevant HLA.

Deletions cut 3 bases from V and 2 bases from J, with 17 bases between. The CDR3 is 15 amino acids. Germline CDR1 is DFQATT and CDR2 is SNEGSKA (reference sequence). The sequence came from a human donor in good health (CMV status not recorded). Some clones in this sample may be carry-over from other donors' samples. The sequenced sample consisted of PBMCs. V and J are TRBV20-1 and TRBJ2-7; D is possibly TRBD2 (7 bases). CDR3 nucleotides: TGCAGTGCTAGTAAGGGGGAGGGGTCCCCCTACGAGCAGTACTTC. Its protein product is CSASKGEGSPYEQYF.